The 20 T cell receptor beta chains given below trace back to one sample, sequenced in a study of naive and memory T cell subsets. Ligated cDNA underwent four rounds of PCR with nested alpha and beta constant region primers and SP2. TCRdb fed the UMI-ligation and nested PCR reads into MiXCR, producing one record per CDR3 protein. Of more than 30,000 distinct CDR3 sequences in the sample, 9.5% to 12% were seen once. Treatment indicated: skin biopsy from PPD injection site in Mantoux-positive individual. A UMI-containing oligonucleotide was joined by 3' ligation to the TCR cDNA template. The sequencing used skin, collected from a tuberculin skin test site. All receptors derive from an adult in good health.

This clonotype was detected many times. This chain joins TRBV27 and TRBJ2-3, with 9 bases fitting TRBD1. After removal of 9 bases from V and 3 bases from J, the junction contained 10 bases not matched to a gene. Germline V gene sequence: CDR1 MNHEY, CDR2 SMNVEV (reference sequence). The CDR3 is 15 amino acids. The CDR3: CASWGQGKITDTQYF. DNA for the CDR3: TGTGCCAGTTGGGGACAGGGAAAAATAACAGATACGCAGTATTTT.

By sample share, this clonotype is medium-sized. V gene TRBV20-1 combines with J gene TRBJ2-1; 8 bases are a match to TRBD2. This CDR3 has 14 residues. Germline V gene lookup returns CDR1 DFQATT and CDR2 SNEGSKA (reference sequence). Trimming cost V 6 bases and J 9 bases; bases outside gene matches: 13. In DNA form, the CDR3 reads TGCAGTGCCGTCGTTCCTGGGACTAGTAGTGAGCAGTTCTTC. This gives the protein CSAVVPGTSSEQFF.

The V gene is TRBV2, the J gene TRBJ2-1; D is tentatively TRBD1 or TRBD2 (6 bases each). Trimming shortened V by 4 bases and J by 3 bases, and 13 bases separated the two germline ends. The CDR3 length is 15 residues. Germline lookup yields CDR1 SNHLY and CDR2 FYNNEI. The CDR3 loop is CASSVEGGYYNEQFF. CDR3 nucleotides: TGTGCCAGCAGTGTAGAAGGGGGGTACTACAATGAGCAGTTCTTC.

The chain couples TRBV7-3 to TRBJ2-1; TRBD2 aligns across 12 bases. CDR1 and CDR2 (germline): SGHTA, FQGTGA. V shed 3 bases, J shed 4 bases, and the junction held 4 bases outside the gene matches. The CDR3 runs 16 residues. The CDR3 reads CASSLGGTSGYNEQFF. The CDR3 bases are TGTGCCAGCAGCTTGGGCGGGACTAGCGGGTACAATGAGCAGTTCTTC.

There are a few counts of this clonotype. CDR3 residues: CASRPDPTEQFF. The CDR3 region has the DNA TGTGCCAGCAGACCCGACCCGACTGAGCAGTTCTTC. V gene TRBV27 combines with J gene TRBJ2-1; no firm D call. The CDR3 is made up of 12 amino acids. Germline V gene sequence: CDR1 MNHEY, CDR2 SMNVEV (reference sequence). With 6 bases removed from V and 9 bases from J, the gap between germline ends came to 12 bases.

V gene TRBV5-1 combines with J gene TRBJ2-1, with D perhaps given as TRBD1 or TRBD2 (5 bases each). Germline CDR1 is SGHRS and CDR2 is YFSETQ. Trimming removed 2 bases from V and 4 bases from J, with 10 bases in between. The CDR3 sequence is 14 residues long. The CDR3, as DNA: TGCGCCAGCAGCTTTCTGGGGGAATACAATGAGCAGTTCTTC. Its translation is CASSFLGEYNEQFF.

This clonotype was seen ten or more times. As DNA, the CDR3 is TGCGCCAGCAGCTCCAACGGGACAGACAGAAACACCATATATTTT. Its translation: CASSSNGTDRNTIYF. The J gene is TRBJ1-3, the V gene TRBV4-1; 7 bases agree with TRBD1. CDR3 length: 15 amino acids. The trim removed 5 bases at V and 5 bases at J, leaving 9 bases unmatched. The V gene's germline CDR1 is MGHRA and CDR2 YSYEKL.

This clonotype was found a few times. The rearrangement links TRBV24-1 to TRBJ1-1, with 7 bases lining up with TRBD1. V lost 8 bases and J lost 1; bases outside the gene matches: 9. The CDR3 sequence is 15 residues long. Germline CDR1 reads KGHDR; CDR2 reads SFDVKD. This CDR3 reads CATTIMGQPNTEAFF. In DNA, the CDR3 is TGTGCCACCACTATAATGGGACAGCCGAACACTGAAGCTTTCTTT.

Notes on this clonotype: Being one base from a much bigger clone, this may be a read error. V and J are TRBV6-5 and TRBJ1-1, with 7 bases matching TRBD1. The CDR3 has 15 residues. The V gene's germline CDR1 is MNHEY and CDR2 SVGAGI. Here the CDR3 reads CARSAGTVRHTEAFF. In nucleotides, the CDR3 is TGTGCCCGCAGCGCCGGGACAGTTAGACACACTGAAGCTTTCTTT.

The table lists this clonotype with many counts. V usage is TRBV12-3 or TRBV12-4 and J usage is TRBJ1-6; D gene ambiguous. V was shortened by 3 bases and J by 10 bases, with 19 bases between the two germline ends. The CDR3 length is 16 residues. The CDR3 is CASSFSPDPKRSPLHF. The CDR3 bases are TGTGCCAGCAGTTTTTCTCCGGACCCAAAGAGGTCACCCCTCCACTTT.

This clonotype was seen a single time. The chain couples TRBV2 to TRBJ1-6; TRBD1 is a possible D gene (6 bases). V lost 2 bases to trimming and J lost 14 bases, with 19 bases between them. Germline CDR1 reads SNHLY; CDR2 reads FYNNEI. The CDR3 has 15 residues. In DNA, the CDR3 is TGTGCCAGCAGTGAACGTGGACAGCCCCCAACGACCCTCCACTTT. The encoded protein is CASSERGQPPTTLHF. Filled out from reference TRBV2 and TRBJ1-6, the complete variable domain reads EPEVTQTPSHQVTQMGQEVILRCVPISNHLYFYWYRQILGQKVEFLVSFYNNEISEKSEIFDDQFSVERPDGSNFTLKIRSTKLEDSAMYFCASSERGQPPTTLHFGNGTRLTVT.

The gene calls are TRBV20-1 and TRBJ2-3; no reliable D call. Looked up from germline, CDR1 is DFQATT and CDR2 is SNEGSKA (reference sequence). The CDR3 is made up of 11 amino acids. V was clipped by 7 bases and J by 0 bases, with 5 bases between them. In nucleotides, the CDR3 is TGCAGTGGCACTAGCACAGATACGCAGTATTTT. This translates into CSGTSTDTQYF.

This clonotype was detected ten times or more. The genes are TRBV20-1 and TRBJ1-2, with TRBD1 identical over 8 bases. The germline CDR1 and CDR2 sequences are DFQATT and SNEGSKA (reference sequence). Trimming at V came to 3 bases and at J to 8 bases, leaving 14 bases not matched to a gene. CDR3 size: 15 residues. The CDR3 nucleotides read TGCAGTGCTAGCTATGACGGCCAGGGGGCCGGCGGCTACACCTTC. Encoded protein: CSASYDGQGAGGYTF.

This clonotype came up many times. This chain links TRBV12-3 or TRBV12-4 with TRBJ2-3; 8 bases fit TRBD1. The CDR3 is 14 residues long. The ends lost 6 bases at V and 5 bases at J; junction bases unmatched: 7. Here the CDR3 DNA reads TGTGCCAGCAGCCCGGACAGGGCGGGAGATACGCAGTATTTT. It is translated as CASSPDRAGDTQYF.

This clonotype was seen ten or more times. The chain employs TRBV13 and TRBJ1-3, with D unclear. Between the trimmed V and J ends, which lost 2 bases and 4 bases, there was a span of 9 bases. Germline CDR1 is PRHDT and CDR2 is FYEKMQ (reference sequence). The CDR3 has 14 residues. DNA for the CDR3: TGTGCCAGCAGCTTACTAGGGCCCGGAAACACCATATATTTT. Protein: CASSLLGPGNTIYF.

V is TRBV7-9 and J is TRBJ2-7; TRBD2 aligns across 8 bases. Germline V CDR1 and CDR2: SEHNR, FQNEAQ (reference sequence). Trimming cost V 9 bases and J 2 bases; bases outside gene matches: 6. The length of the CDR3 is 13 residues. This CDR3 is CASTSGGTYEQYF. CDR3 coding DNA: TGTGCCAGTACTAGCGGAGGGACCTACGAGCAGTACTTC.

This clonotype was seen ten or more times. The chain joins TRBV20-1 to TRBJ2-7, with 8 bases that match TRBD1. V gave up 6 bases and J gave up 3 bases; unmatched junction bases: 16. This CDR3 spans 16 amino acids. Germline V CDR1 and CDR2: DFQATT, SNEGSKA (reference sequence). The CDR3 loop reads CSAHPFSGQVNYEQYF. The CDR3 coding sequence is TGCAGTGCCCATCCCTTTTCGGGACAGGTAAACTACGAGCAGTACTTC.

A note on this clonotype: A much larger clone is a single base away; this may be a read error. The chain is built from TRBV3-1 and TRBJ1-4; TRBD1 might be the D (6 bases). This CDR3 contains 15 residues. In germline, CDR1 is LGHDT, CDR2 YNNKEL (reference sequence). CDR3 nucleotide sequence: TGTGCCAGCAGCCCAAAAGTGAGGGGGGATGAAGAACTGTTTTTT. Amino acids: CASSPKVRGDEELFF.

This clonotype was observed many times. The chain joins TRBV27 to TRBJ2-1; TRBD2 might be the D (5 bases). This CDR3 comprises 15 residues. Germline CDR1 is MNHEY and CDR2 is SMNVEV (reference sequence). V was trimmed by 3 bases and J by 5 bases, leaving 14 bases between them. CDR3 nucleotides: TGTGCCAGCAGTTTCTACGGACTCGCAGACAATGAGCAGTTCTTC. Translated, it gives CASSFYGLADNEQFF.

There are many counts of this clonotype. The chain recombines TRBV20-1 with TRBJ2-7; 7 nucleotides match TRBD2. The junction had 11 bases not matched to a gene; V was cut back by 3 bases and J by 3 bases. The CDR3 has 15 residues. CDR1 and CDR2 from the germline V gene are DFQATT and SNEGSKA (reference sequence). The CDR3 nucleotides read TGCAGTGCTAGCCCGGTGGGGGGGAACCTCTACGAGCAGTACTTC. It specifies CSASPVGGNLYEQYF.